This is a list of T cell receptor beta chains from one sample in a study of cytotoxic CD8 clonotypes in ibrutinib-treated CLL. Sequencing used immunoSEQ multiplex PCR; TCRdb keeps in-frame clones, though not all of them. The sample holds fewer than 400,000 clones, about 61% seen once. The material was PBMCs, obtained after 36 months of ibrutinib treatment. The receptors come from a human donor with chronic lymphocytic leukemia. The conserved cysteine and the conserved F or W are not part of the CDR3 here.

v_gene,j_gene,CDR3aa
TRBV18,TRBJ1-2,ASSPPIVGSYGYT
TRBV6-5,TRBJ2-5,ASRIAGGPAETQY
TRBV7-8,TRBJ2-7,ASSQRRAKAASPSYEQY
TRBV27,TRBJ1-2,ASRRRAGGARYGYT
TRBV11-2,TRBJ1-1,ASSFGSWGTEAF
TRBV2,TRBJ2-7,ASSEGQVPTYEQY
TRBV6-5,TRBJ1-2,ASGPEGAEYGYT
TRBV6-6,TRBJ1-1,ASSKSENTEAF
TRBV5-1,TRBJ1-1,ASSLGTGETTEAF
TRBV4-2,TRBJ2-5,ASSEVVAGGLQETQY
TRBV7-9,TRBJ2-3,ASSFRSPDTQY
TRBV29-1,TRBJ2-5,SVSGGKETQY
TRBV28,TRBJ2-2,ASSLQGLSNTGELF
TRBV6-5,TRBJ2-2,ASSNLAGSGELF
TRBV7-3,TRBJ2-3,ASSLEWRDTDTQY
TRBV9,TRBJ2-1,ASSVATRQGGRNEQF
TRBV4-2,TRBJ2-1,ASSQGPAGYEGGEQF
TRBV19,TRBJ1-2,ASHRGLGYT
TRBV5-6,TRBJ2-7,ASSLYGQTSYEQY
TRBV7-8,TRBJ1-6,ASSLTGPNSPLH
TRBV5-4,TRBJ2-7,ASSPGPPYEQY
TRBV30,TRBJ1-2,ACPAEGLTCDGYT
TRBV11-2,TRBJ2-7,ASSLDPGQSHEQY
TRBV6-5,TRBJ2-5,ASSPGRGRETQY
TRBV27,TRBJ1-1,ASRPYRVPMNTEAF
TRBV5-1,TRBJ2-7,ASRQEPLYEQY
TRBV10-3,TRBJ2-4,AISAGASKNIQY
TRBV5-1,TRBJ2-7,ASGSRSSYEQY
TRBV4-1,TRBJ2-3,ASSPYYGGSSTDTQY
TRBV28,TRBJ2-7,ASSSTMGDRDPLEQY
TRBV7-7,TRBJ2-1,ASSRGEGGGNEQF
TRBV28,TRBJ2-3,ASSLIASTTDTQY
TRBV29-1,TRBJ2-3,SPELRNTDTQY
TRBV7-2,TRBJ2-7,ASSSSGRDYEQY
TRBV19,TRBJ2-2,ASRGLADTGELF
TRBV7-2,TRBJ2-7,ASSSLAGGLYEQY
TRBV7-8,TRBJ1-6,ASRLRSTNNSPLH
TRBV7-2,TRBJ2-5,ASRRLAGGIQETQY
TRBV4-1,TRBJ2-3,ASSQALAGIPSTDTQY
TRBV28,TRBJ1-2,ASSSPGSVHGTQKGYT
TRBV19,TRBJ2-7,ASRPSGQIYEQY
TRBV7-9,TRBJ1-4,ASSLAPGLSEKLF